The present T cell receptor beta chain was sequenced within a study of T-cell reconstitution after alpha-beta-depleted transplantation in children. Findings and limits, study-wide: Elevated TCRbeta diversity at day 60 was traced, in some patients, to surviving recipient T cells and thymic progenitors. Several hundred expanded graft clones reportedly supplied alpha-beta T cells about two months after transplant. T-cell numbers and diversity, one year after transplant, stemmed largely from T cells that were newly produced.

Construction of the TCRbeta library involved unique molecular identifiers. MiXCR, applied by TCRdb to the PCR reads, yields one record per CDR3 protein. The table includes approximately 980,000 distinct CDR3 sequences, about 29% detected once. Turning to this clonotype: Antigen unknown.

The CDR3 runs 16 residues. The V and J ends lost 3 bases and 6 bases, in that order; junction bases with no gene match: 7. Per germline, CDR1 KGHSH and CDR2 LQKENI. This rearrangement joins TRBV18 to TRBJ2-3; 12 nucleotides agree with TRBD2. The sequenced sample was PBMCs, mostly from graft donor cells, obtained 360 days after TCRalphabeta/CD19-depleted stem cell transplant. This TCR was sampled from a boy under three years old who had a stem cell transplant for SCID, so the T cells may come from the graft donor. CDR3 loop: CASSPQTSGGSDTQYF. The CDR3, as DNA: TGTGCCAGCTCACCGCAGACTAGCGGGGGATCGGATACGCAGTATTTT.